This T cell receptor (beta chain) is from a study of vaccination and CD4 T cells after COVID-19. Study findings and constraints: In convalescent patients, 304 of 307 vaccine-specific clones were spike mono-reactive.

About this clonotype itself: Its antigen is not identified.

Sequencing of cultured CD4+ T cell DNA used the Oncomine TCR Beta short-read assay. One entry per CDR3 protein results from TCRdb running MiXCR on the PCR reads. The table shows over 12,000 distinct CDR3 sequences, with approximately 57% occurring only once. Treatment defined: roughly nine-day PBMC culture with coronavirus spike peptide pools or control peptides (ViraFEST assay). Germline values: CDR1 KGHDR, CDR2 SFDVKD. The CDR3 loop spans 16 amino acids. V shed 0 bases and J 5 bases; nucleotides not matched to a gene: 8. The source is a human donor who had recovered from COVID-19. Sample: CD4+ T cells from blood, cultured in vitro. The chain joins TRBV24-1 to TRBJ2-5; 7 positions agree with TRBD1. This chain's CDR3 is CATSDLGRGNRETQYF. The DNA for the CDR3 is TGTGCCACCAGTGATTTGGGCAGGGGGAACAGGGAGACCCAGTACTTC.